Sequencing of this T cell receptor beta chain was carried out in a study of OX40 agonist ivuxolimab in advanced cancers. In the study overall: Intravenous ivuxolimab was administered to patients every 2 weeks at 0.01 to 10 mg/kg. Study outcomes and limitations: Clones of CD4+ and CD8+ blood T cells grew by week 6 at doses of 0.1 to 3.0 mg/kg. Also present in some nonresponders was a low level of normalized T-cell clonal expansion. Undetermined was the antigen specificity of the expanded peripheral T cells.

The table came from immunoSEQ multiplex PCR; TCRdb's copy has only in-frame clones and leaves some out. The profile shows more than 65,000 clones, 84% of them singletons. The germline V and J ends were trimmed by 5 bases and 1 base, with 13 bases remaining between them. Germline V gene lookup returns CDR1 MNHEY and CDR2 SMNVEV (reference sequence). The CDR3 sequence is 15 residues long. Concerning this clone itself: Antigen unknown.

This chain links TRBV27 with TRBJ2-3, with a weak D call TRBD1 (6 bases). The input for sequencing was CD4+ or CD8+ T cells sorted from blood, taken in a trial of the OX40 agonist ivuxolimab. The TCR comes from an adult with an advanced solid tumor such as melanoma, head and neck, liver or kidney cancer. The CDR3, as DNA: TGTGCCAGCAGTCAAAGGACAGCCGGCACAGATACGCAGTATTTT. This encodes CASSQRTAGTDTQYF.